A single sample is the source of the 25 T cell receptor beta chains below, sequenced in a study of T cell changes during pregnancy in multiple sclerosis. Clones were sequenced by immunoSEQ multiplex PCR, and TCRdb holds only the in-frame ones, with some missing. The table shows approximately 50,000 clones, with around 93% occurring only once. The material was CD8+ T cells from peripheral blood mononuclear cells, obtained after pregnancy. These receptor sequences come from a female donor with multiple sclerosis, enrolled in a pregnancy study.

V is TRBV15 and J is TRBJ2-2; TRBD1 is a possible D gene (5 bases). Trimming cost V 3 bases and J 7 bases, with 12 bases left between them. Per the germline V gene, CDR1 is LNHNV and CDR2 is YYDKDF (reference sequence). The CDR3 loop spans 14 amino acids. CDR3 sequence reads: CATSRVDSIGELFF. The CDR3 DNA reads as TGTGCCACCAGCAGGGTTGACAGTATCGGGGAGCTGTTTTTT.

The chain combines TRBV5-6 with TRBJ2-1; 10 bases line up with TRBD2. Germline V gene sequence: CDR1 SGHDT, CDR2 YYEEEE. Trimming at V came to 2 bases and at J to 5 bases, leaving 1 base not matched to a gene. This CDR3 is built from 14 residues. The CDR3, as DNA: TGTGCCAGCAGCTTAGGACTAGCGGACAATGAGCAGTTCTTC. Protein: CASSLGLADNEQFF.

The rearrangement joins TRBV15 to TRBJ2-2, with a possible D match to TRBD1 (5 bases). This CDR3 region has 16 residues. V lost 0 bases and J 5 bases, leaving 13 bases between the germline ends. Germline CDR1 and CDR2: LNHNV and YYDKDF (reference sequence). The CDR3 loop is CATSRDQGATTGELFF. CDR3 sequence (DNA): TGTGCCACCAGCAGAGATCAAGGGGCCACAACCGGGGAGCTGTTTTTT.

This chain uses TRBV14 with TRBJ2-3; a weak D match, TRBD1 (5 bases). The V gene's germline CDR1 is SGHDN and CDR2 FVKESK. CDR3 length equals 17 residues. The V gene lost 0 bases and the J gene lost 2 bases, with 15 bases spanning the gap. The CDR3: CASSQDRVDSITDTQYF. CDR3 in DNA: TGTGCCAGCAGCCAAGACCGGGTCGACAGTATCACAGATACGCAGTATTTT.

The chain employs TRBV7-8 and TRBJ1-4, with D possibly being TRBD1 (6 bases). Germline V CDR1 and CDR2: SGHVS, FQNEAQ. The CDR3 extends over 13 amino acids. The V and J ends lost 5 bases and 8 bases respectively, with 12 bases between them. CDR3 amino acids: CASSAHRAEKLFF. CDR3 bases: TGTGCCAGCAGCGCCCACAGGGCGGAAAAACTGTTTTTT.

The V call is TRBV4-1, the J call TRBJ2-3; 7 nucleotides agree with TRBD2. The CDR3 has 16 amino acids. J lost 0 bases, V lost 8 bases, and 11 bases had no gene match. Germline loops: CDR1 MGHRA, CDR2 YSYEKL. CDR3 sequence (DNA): TGCGCCAGCGGTGCCCCTAGCGGCATGAGCACAGATACGCAGTATTTT. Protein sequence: CASGAPSGMSTDTQYF.

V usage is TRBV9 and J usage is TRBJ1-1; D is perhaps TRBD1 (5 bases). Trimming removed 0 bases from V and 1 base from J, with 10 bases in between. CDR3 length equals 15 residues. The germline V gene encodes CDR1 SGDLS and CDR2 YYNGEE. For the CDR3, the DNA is TGTGCCAGCAGCGTAGTCCCAGGGCCGAACACTGAAGCTTTCTTT. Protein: CASSVVPGPNTEAFF.

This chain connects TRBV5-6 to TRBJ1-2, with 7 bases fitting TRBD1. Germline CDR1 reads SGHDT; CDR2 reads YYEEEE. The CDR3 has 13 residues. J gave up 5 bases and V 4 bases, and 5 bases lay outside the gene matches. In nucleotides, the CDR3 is TGTGCCAGCAGCGCCGGGACAGCGTATGGCTACACCTTC. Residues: CASSAGTAYGYTF. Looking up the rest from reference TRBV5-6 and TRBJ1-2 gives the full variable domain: DAGVTQSPTHLIKTRGQQVTLRCSPKSGHDTVSWYQQALGQGPQFIFQYYEEEERQRGNFPDRFSGHQFPNYSSELNVNALLLGDSALYLCASSAGTAYGYTFGSGTRLTVV.

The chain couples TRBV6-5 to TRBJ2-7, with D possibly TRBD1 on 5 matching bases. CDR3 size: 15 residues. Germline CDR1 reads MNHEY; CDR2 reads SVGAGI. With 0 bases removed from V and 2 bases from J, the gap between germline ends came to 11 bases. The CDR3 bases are TGTGCCAGCAGTTACTCGCAGGGTCGGCCCTACGAGCAGTACTTC. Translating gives CASSYSQGRPYEQYF.

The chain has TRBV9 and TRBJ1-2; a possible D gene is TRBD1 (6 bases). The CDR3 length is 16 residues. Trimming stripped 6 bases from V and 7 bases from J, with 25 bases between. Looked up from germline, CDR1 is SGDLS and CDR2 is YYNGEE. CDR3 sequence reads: CASTSYGTRPPGGYTF. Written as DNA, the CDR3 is TGTGCCAGCACCTCCTACGGGACAAGGCCGCCTGGTGGCTACACCTTC.

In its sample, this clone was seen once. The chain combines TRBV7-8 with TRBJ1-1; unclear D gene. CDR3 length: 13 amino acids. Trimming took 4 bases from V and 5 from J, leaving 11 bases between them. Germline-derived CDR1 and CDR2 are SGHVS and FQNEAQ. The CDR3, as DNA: TGTGCCAGCAGCTACGAGGCGGGTACTGAAGCTTTCTTT. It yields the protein CASSYEAGTEAFF.

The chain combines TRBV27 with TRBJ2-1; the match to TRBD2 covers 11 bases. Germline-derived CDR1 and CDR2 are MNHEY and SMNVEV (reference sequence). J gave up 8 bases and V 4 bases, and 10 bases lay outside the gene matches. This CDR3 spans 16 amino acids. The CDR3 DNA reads TGTGCCAGCAGTTACGCTAGCGGGGGGTGGGCATATGAGCAGTTCTTC. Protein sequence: CASSYASGGWAYEQFF.

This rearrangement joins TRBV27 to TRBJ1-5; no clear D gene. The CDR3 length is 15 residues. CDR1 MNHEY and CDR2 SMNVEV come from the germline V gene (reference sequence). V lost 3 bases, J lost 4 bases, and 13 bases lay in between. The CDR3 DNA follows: TGTGCCAGCAGTTTCTCCTCTACCGGGAATCAGCCCCAGCATTTT. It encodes CASSFSSTGNQPQHF.

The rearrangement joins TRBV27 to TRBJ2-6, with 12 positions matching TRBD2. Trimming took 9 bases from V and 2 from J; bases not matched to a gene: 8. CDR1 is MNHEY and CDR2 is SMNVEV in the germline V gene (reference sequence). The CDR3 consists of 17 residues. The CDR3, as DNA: TGTGCCAGTTGCTTCCTAGCGGGGGGGCCTGGGGCCAACGTCCTGACTTTC. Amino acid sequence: CASCFLAGGPGANVLTF.

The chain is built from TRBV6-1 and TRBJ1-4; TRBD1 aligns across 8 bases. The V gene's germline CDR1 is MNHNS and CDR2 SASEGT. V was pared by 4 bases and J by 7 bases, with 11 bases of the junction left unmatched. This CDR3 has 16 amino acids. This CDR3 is CASSGRTGYEGEKLFF. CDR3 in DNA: TGTGCCAGCAGTGGAAGGACAGGGTATGAAGGTGAAAAACTGTTTTTT.

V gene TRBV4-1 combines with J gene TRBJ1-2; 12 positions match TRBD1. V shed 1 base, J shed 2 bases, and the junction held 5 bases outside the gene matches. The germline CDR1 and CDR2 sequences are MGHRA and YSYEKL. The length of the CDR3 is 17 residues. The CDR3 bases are TGCGCCAGCAGCCAAGCGGGACAGGGGGCTTTCAACTATGGCTACACCTTC. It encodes CASSQAGQGAFNYGYTF.

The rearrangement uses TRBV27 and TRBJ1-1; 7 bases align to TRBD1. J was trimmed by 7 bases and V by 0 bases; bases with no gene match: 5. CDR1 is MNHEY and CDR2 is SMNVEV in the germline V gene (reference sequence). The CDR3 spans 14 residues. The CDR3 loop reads CASSLSRGQLEAFF. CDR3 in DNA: TGTGCCAGCAGTTTATCACGGGGACAGCTTGAAGCTTTCTTT.

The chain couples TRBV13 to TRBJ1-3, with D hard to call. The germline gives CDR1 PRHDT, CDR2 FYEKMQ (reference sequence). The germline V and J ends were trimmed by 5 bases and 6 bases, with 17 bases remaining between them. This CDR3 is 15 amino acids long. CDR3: CASSLREAWVNTIYF. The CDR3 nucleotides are TGTGCCAGCAGCCTGCGTGAGGCCTGGGTAAACACCATATATTTT.

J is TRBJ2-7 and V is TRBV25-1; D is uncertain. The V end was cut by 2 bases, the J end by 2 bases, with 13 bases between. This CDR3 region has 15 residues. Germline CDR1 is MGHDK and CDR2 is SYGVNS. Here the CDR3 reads CASSELSEEAYEQYF. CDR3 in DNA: TGTGCCAGCAGTGAACTGTCTGAGGAAGCCTACGAGCAGTACTTC.

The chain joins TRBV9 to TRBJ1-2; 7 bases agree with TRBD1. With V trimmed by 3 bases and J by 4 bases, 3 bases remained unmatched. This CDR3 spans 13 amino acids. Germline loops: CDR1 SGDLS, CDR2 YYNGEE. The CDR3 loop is CASSGRDSYGYTF. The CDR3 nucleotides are TGTGCCAGCAGCGGCCGGGACAGCTATGGCTACACCTTC.

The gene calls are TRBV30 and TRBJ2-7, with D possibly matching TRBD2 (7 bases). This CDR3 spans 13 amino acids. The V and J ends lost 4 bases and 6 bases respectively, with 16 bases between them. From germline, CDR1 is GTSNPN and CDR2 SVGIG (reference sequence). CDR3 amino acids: CAWMTGPGGEQYF. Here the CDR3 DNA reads TGTGCCTGGATGACAGGACCGGGGGGCGAGCAGTACTTC.

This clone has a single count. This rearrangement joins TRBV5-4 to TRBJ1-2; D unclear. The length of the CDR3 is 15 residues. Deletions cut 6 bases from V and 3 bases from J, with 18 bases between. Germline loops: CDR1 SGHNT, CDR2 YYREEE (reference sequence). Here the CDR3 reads CASNYREEVYYGYTF. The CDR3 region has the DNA TGTGCCAGCAACTACCGGGAAGAAGTTTACTATGGCTACACCTTC.

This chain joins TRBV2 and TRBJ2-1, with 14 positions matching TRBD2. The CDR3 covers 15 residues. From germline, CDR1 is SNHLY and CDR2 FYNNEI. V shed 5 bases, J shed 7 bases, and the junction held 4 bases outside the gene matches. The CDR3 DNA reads TGTGCCAGCAGTAAGACTAGCGGGGGGGCAAATGAGCAGTTCTTC. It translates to CASSKTSGGANEQFF.

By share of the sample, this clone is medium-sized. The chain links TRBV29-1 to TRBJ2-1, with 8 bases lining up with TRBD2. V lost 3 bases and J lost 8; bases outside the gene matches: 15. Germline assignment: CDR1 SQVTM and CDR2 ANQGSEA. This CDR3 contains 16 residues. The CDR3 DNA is TGCAGCGTTGACATGTGGGTAGCGGGGCGCGGCTATGAGCAGTTCTTC. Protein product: CSVDMWVAGRGYEQFF.

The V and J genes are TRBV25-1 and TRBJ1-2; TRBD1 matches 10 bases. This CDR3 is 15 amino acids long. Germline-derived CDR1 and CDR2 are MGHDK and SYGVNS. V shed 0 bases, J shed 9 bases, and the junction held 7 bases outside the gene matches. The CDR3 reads CASSEYFADRGSYTF. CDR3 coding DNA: TGTGCCAGCAGTGAATATTTCGCGGACAGGGGGAGCTACACCTTC.